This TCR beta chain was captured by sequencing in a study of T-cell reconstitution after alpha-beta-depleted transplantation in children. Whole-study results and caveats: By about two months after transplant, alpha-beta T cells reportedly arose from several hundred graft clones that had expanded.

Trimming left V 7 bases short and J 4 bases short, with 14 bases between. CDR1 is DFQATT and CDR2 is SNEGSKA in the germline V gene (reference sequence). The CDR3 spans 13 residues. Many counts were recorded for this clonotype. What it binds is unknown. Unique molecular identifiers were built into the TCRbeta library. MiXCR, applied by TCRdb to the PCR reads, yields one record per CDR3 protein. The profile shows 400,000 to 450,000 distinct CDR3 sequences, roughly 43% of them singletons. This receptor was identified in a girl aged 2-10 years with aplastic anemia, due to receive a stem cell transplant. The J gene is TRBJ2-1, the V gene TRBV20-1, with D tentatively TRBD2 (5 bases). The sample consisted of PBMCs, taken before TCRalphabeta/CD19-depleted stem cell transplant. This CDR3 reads CSGGAALYNEQFF. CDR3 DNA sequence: TGCAGTGGAGGAGCGGCGTTATACAATGAGCAGTTCTTC.